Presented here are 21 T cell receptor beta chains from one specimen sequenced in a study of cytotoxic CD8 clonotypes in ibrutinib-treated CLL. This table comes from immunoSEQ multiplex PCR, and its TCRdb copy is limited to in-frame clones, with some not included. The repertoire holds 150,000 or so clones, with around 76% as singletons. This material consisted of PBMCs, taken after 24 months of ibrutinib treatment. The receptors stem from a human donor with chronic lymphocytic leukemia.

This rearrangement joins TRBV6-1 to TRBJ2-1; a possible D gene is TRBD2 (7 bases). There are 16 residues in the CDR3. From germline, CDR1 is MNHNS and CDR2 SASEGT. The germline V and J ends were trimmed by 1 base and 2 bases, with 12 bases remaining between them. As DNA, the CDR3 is TGTGCCAGCAGTGAAGGCTGGCGGGGGCCCTACAATGAGCAGTTCTTC. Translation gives CASSEGWRGPYNEQFF.

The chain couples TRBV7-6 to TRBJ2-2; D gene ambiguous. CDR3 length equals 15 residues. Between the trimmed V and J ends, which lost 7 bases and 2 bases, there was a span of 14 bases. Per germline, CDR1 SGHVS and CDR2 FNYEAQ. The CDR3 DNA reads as TGTGCCAGCACCCGCGACGTCTCCAACACCGGGGAGCTGTTTTTT. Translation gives CASTRDVSNTGELFF.

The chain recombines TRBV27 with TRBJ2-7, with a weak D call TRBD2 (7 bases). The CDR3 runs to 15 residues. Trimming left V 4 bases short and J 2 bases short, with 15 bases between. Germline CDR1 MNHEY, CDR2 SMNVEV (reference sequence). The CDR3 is CASSWGGGSAYEQYF. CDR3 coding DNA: TGTGCCAGCAGTTGGGGGGGCGGGAGCGCCTACGAGCAGTACTTC.

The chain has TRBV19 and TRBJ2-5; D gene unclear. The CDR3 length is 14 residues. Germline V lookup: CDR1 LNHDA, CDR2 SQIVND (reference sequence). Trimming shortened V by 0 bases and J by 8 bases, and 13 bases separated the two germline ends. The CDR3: CASSIDGTPGTQYF. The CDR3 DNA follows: TGTGCCAGTAGTATAGACGGAACCCCTGGAACCCAGTACTTC.

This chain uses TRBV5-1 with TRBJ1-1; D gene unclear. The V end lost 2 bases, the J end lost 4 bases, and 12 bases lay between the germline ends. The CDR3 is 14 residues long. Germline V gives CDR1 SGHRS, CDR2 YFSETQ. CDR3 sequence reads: CASSFDGFGTEAFF. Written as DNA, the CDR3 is TGCGCCAGCAGCTTCGACGGGTTCGGCACTGAAGCTTTCTTT. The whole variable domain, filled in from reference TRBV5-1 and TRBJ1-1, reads KAGVTQTPRYLIKTRGQQVTLSCSPISGHRSVSWYQQTPGQGLQFLFEYFSETQRNKGNFPGRFSGRQFSNSRSEMNVSTLELGDSALYLCASSFDGFGTEAFFGQGTRLTVV.

CDR3 protein: CSVEVGRGTDTQYF. CDR3 nucleotide sequence: TGCAGCGTTGAAGTGGGGCGGGGCACAGATACGCAGTATTTT. J is TRBJ2-3 and V is TRBV29-1, with D possibly being TRBD1 or TRBD2 (5 bases each). The CDR3 consists of 14 residues. Germline CDR1 reads SQVTM; CDR2 reads ANQGSEA. The V and J ends lost 1 base and 1 base respectively, with 9 bases between them.

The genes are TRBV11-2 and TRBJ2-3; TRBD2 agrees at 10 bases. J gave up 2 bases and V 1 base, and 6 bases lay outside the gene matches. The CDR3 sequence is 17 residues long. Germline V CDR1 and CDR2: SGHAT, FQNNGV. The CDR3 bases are TGTGCCAGCAGCTTAGTTGGGGGGACTAGCGCCACAGATACGCAGTATTTT. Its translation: CASSLVGGTSATDTQYF.

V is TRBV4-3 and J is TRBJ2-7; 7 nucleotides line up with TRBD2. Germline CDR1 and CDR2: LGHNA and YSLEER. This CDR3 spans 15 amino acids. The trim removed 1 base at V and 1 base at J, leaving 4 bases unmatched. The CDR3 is CASSQARRGSYEQYF. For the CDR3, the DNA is TGCGCCAGCAGCCAAGCCCGGCGGGGGTCCTACGAGCAGTACTTC.

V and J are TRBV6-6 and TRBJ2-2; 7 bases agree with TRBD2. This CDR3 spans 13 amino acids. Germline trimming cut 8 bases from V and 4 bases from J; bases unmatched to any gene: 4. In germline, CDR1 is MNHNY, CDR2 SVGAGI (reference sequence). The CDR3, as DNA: TGTGCCAGCCAGGGACTACCCACCGGGGAGCTGTTTTTT. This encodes CASQGLPTGELFF.

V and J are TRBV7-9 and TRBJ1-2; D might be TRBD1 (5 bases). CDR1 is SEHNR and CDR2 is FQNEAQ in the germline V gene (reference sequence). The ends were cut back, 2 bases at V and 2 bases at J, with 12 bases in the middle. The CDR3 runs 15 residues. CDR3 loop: CASSLWGGENYGYTF. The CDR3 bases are TGTGCCAGCAGCTTATGGGGCGGGGAAAACTATGGCTACACCTTC. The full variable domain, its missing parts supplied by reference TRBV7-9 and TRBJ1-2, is DTGVSQNPRHKITKRGQNVTFRCDPISEHNRLYWYRQTLGQGPEFLTYFQNEAQLEKSRLLSDRFSAERPKGSFSTLEIQRTEQGDSAMYLCASSLWGGENYGYTFGSGTRLTVV.

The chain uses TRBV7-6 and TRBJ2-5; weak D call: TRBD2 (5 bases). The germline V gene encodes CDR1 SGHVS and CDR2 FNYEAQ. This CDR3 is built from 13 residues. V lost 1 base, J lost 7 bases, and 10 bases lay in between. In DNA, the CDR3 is TGTGCCAGCAGCTTAGGTCCCGAGGGGACCCAGTACTTC. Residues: CASSLGPEGTQYF.

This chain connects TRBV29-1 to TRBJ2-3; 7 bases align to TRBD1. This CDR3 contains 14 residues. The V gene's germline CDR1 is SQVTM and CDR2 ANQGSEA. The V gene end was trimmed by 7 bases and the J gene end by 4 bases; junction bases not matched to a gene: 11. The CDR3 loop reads CSAEQGLRSDTQYF. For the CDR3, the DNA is TGCAGCGCAGAACAGGGGTTGAGGTCAGATACGCAGTATTTT.

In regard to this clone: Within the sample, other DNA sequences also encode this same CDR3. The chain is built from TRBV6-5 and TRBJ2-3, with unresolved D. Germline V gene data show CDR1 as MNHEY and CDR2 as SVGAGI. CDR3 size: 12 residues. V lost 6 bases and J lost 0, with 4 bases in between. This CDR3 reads CASSPSTDTQYF. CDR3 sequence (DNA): TGTGCCAGCAGCCCCAGCACAGATACGCAGTATTTT.

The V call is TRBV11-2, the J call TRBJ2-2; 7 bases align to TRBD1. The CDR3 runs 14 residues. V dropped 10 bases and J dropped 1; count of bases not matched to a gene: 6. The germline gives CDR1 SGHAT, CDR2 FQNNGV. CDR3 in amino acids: CATATGRNTGELFF. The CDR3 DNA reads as TGTGCCACGGCGACAGGGCGGAACACCGGGGAGCTGTTTTTT.

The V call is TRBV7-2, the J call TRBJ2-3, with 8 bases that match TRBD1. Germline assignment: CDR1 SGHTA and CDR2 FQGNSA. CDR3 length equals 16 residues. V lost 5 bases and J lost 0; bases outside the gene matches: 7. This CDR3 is CASSPRGLGSTDTQYF. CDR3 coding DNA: TGTGCCAGCAGCCCCAGGGGGCTAGGGAGCACAGATACGCAGTATTTT.

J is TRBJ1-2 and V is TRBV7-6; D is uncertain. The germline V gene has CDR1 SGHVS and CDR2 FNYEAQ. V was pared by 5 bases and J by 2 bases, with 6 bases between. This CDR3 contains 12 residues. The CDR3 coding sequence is TGTGCCAGCAGCGCCCGGAACTATGGCTACACCTTC. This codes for CASSARNYGYTF.

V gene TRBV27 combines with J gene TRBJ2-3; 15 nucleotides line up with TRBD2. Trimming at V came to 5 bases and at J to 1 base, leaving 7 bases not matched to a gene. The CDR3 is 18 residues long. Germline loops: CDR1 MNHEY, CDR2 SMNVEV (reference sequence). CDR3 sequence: CASSPGLAGGWGTDTQYF. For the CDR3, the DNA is TGTGCCAGCAGTCCTGGACTAGCGGGAGGGTGGGGCACAGATACGCAGTATTTT.

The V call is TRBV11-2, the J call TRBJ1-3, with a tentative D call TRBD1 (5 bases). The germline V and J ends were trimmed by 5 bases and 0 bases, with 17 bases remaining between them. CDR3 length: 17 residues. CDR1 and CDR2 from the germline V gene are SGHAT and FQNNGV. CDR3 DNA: TGTGCCAGCAGCCATCCGGGACCCGAGAGCTCTGGAAACACCATATATTTT. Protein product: CASSHPGPESSGNTIYF.

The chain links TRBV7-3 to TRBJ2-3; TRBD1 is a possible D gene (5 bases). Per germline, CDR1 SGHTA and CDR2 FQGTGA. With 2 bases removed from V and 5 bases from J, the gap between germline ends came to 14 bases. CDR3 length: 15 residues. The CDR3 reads CASSLGQGLLDTQYF. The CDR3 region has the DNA TGTGCCAGCAGCTTAGGGCAGGGCCTGTTAGATACGCAGTATTTT.

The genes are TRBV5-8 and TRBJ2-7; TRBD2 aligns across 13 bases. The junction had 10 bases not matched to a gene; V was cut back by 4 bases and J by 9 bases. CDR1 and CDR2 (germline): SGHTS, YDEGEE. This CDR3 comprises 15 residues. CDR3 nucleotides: TGTGCCAGCAGCGAGGGACTAGCGGGATCTGTACGGCAGTACTTC. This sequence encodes CASSEGLAGSVRQYF.

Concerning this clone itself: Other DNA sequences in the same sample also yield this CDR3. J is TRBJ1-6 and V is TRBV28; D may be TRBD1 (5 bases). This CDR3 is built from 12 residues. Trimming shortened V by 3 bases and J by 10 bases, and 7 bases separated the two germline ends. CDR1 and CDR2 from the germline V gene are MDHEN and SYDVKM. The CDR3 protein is CASSFGGSPLHF. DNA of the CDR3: TGTGCCAGCAGTTTTGGGGGGTCACCCCTCCACTTT.